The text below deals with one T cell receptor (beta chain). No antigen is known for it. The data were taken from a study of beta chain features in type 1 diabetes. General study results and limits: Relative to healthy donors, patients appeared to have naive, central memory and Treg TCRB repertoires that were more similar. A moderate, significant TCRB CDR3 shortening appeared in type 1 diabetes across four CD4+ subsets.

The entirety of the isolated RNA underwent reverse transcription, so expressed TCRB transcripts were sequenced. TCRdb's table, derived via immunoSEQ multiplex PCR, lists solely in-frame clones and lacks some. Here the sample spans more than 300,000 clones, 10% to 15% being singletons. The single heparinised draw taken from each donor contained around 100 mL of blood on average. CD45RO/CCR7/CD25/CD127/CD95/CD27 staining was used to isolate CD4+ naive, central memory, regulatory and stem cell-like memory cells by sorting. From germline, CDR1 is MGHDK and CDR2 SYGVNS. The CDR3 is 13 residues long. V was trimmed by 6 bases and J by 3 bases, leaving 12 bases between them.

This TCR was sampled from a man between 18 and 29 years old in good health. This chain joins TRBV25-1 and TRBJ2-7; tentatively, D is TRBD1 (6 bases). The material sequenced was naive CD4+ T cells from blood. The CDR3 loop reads CASRGATFYEQYF. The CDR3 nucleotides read TGTGCCAGCAGGGGGGCTACCTTCTACGAGCAGTACTTC.